The 21 T cell receptor beta chains below were found in one sample sequenced in a study of lymphopenia after photon versus proton radiotherapy. The assay was immunoSEQ multiplex PCR, and TCRdb's table has in-frame clones only and misses some. The profile shows roughly 57,000 clones, around four fifths of them singletons. Here the sequenced sample was peripheral blood, taken from a patient treated with photon-based radiotherapy. The receptors stem from a man between 45 and 60 years old with gastric cancer.

This clone was observed a single time. J is TRBJ2-7 and V is TRBV4-3; 8 nucleotides align to TRBD2. The germline V gene has CDR1 LGHNA and CDR2 YSLEER. This CDR3 is 16 amino acids long. V lost 3 bases and J lost 3; bases outside the gene matches: 10. CDR3 loop: CASSQAGGAKIYEQYF. The CDR3 DNA sequence: TGCGCCAGCAGCCAGGCGGGGGGTGCGAAAATCTACGAGCAGTACTTC.

The rearrangement links TRBV5-1 to TRBJ1-1; 8 bases fit TRBD1. This CDR3 region has 15 residues. Germline V lookup: CDR1 SGHRS, CDR2 YFSETQ. V lost 6 bases and J lost 2; bases outside the gene matches: 9. CDR3 bases: TGCGCCAGCAACCGAGGGACAGGTGGAAACACTGAAGCTTTCTTT. Protein: CASNRGTGGNTEAFF.

The J gene is TRBJ2-2, the V gene TRBV19; D not certain. CDR1 and CDR2 from the germline V gene are LNHDA and SQIVND (reference sequence). V lost 6 bases, J lost 6 bases, and 17 bases lay in between. The CDR3 is 15 residues long. The CDR3: CASSMASRTPGELFF. The CDR3 nucleotides are TGTGCCAGTAGCATGGCTTCGCGGACCCCCGGGGAGCTGTTTTTT.

The rearrangement uses TRBV7-3 and TRBJ1-2, with TRBD1 matching over 8 bases. Trimming cost V 4 bases and J 8 bases; bases outside gene matches: 3. Germline CDR1 is SGHTA and CDR2 is FQGTGA. This CDR3 is 12 amino acids long. The CDR3 region is CASSSDREGYTF. The CDR3, as DNA: TGTGCCAGCAGCTCGGACAGGGAAGGCTACACCTTC.

The gene calls are TRBV20-1 and TRBJ1-1; D not certain. The CDR3 has 11 residues. CDR1 and CDR2 (germline): DFQATT, SNEGSKA (reference sequence). V lost 3 bases, J lost 1 base, and 3 bases lay in between. This CDR3 is CSASPNTEAFF. In DNA form, the CDR3 reads TGCAGTGCTAGCCCGAACACTGAAGCTTTCTTT.

In the case of this clone: The identical CDR3 is also encoded by other nucleotide sequences in the sample. This sequence joins TRBV9 and TRBJ2-3; 9 nucleotides line up with TRBD2. Germline V gene data show CDR1 as SGDLS and CDR2 as YYNGEE. The ends lost 4 bases at V and 2 bases at J; junction bases unmatched: 8. The CDR3 totals 16 residues. Written as DNA, the CDR3 is TGTGCCAGCAGCAAGGGGACTAGCAGTTACACAGATACGCAGTATTTT. Translated: CASSKGTSSYTDTQYF.

The CDR3 nucleotides are TGTGCCAGTAGTTCCCCCCGGCCCTTGGTGAGAACTGAAGCTTTCTTT. Amino acids: CASSSPRPLVRTEAFF. This chain links TRBV19 with TRBJ1-1; no clear D gene. V was trimmed by 5 bases and J by 5 bases, leaving 21 bases between them. The CDR3 is 16 amino acids. Germline values: CDR1 LNHDA, CDR2 SQIVND (reference sequence).

The chain uses TRBV19 and TRBJ1-5; TRBD1 aligns across 10 bases. Trimming removed 0 bases from V and 5 bases from J; junction bases left unmatched: 7. Germline V lookup: CDR1 LNHDA, CDR2 SQIVND (reference sequence). The CDR3 covers 17 residues. The CDR3 reads CASSIDPPGQGYQPQHF. The DNA of the CDR3 is TGTGCCAGTAGTATAGATCCGCCGGGACAGGGGTATCAGCCCCAGCATTTT. Together with reference TRBV19 and TRBJ1-5, the CDR3 gives the full variable domain: DGGITQSPKYLFRKEGQNVTLSCEQNLNHDAMYWYRQDPGQGLRLIYYSQIVNDFQKGDIAEGYSVSREKKESFPLTVTSAQKNPTAFYLCASSIDPPGQGYQPQHFGDGTRLSIL.

This chain uses TRBV5-4 with TRBJ2-5, with D possibly matching TRBD2 (5 bases). V was cut by 3 bases and J by 4 bases, with 13 bases left in between. Germline V gene sequence: CDR1 SGHNT, CDR2 YYREEE (reference sequence). There are 14 residues in the CDR3. The CDR3 DNA follows: TGTGCCAGCAGCTCTCCCAGCGGAAGAGAGACCCAGTACTTC. Translated, it gives CASSSPSGRETQYF.

The rearrangement links TRBV7-7 to TRBJ2-2, with 8 bases lining up with TRBD2. The CDR3 has 18 amino acids. V gave up 2 bases and J gave up 3 bases; unmatched junction bases: 11. Germline values: CDR1 SSHAT, CDR2 FNYEAQ (reference sequence). The CDR3 nucleotides are TGTGCCAGCAGCTTATCTGCAGTTAAACTAGCGGACACCGGGGAGCTGTTTTTT. Protein: CASSLSAVKLADTGELFF. The complete variable domain, with remaining parts taken from reference TRBV7-7 and TRBJ2-2, reads GAGVSQSPRYKVTKRGQDVTLRCDPISSHATLYWYQQALGQGPEFLTYFNYEAQPDKSGLPSDRFSAERPEGSISTLTIQRTEQRDSAMYRCASSLSAVKLADTGELFFGEGSRLTVL.

The chain employs TRBV27 and TRBJ2-5, with D maybe TRBD1 (6 bases). CDR1 is MNHEY and CDR2 is SMNVEV in the germline V gene (reference sequence). The CDR3 is 16 residues long. The germline V and J ends were trimmed by 7 bases and 0 bases, with 18 bases remaining between them. The CDR3 reads CASKRWARGDQETQYF. CDR3 bases: TGTGCCAGCAAAAGGTGGGCCAGGGGCGACCAAGAGACCCAGTACTTC.

The CDR3 bases are TGTGCCAGCAGTTTGGGGGTACCAGGAGTTGAAGCTTTCTTT. Amino acid sequence: CASSLGVPGVEAFF. The chain is built from TRBV28 and TRBJ1-1; possibly TRBD1 for D (5 bases). The CDR3 totals 14 residues. The V gene's germline CDR1 is MDHEN and CDR2 SYDVKM. V was clipped by 3 bases and J by 7 bases, with 15 bases between them.

V and J are TRBV5-4 and TRBJ2-6; no reliable D call. Trimming took off 0 bases at V and 0 bases at J, with 4 bases between the two ends. The V gene's germline CDR1 is SGHNT and CDR2 YYREEE (reference sequence). The CDR3 is made up of 15 amino acids. In nucleotides, the CDR3 is TGTGCCAGCAGCTTGGGCGGCTCTGGGGCCAACGTCCTGACTTTC. It is translated as CASSLGGSGANVLTF.

This chain connects TRBV30 to TRBJ2-7, with D unclear. Germline-derived CDR1 and CDR2 are GTSNPN and SVGIG (reference sequence). V was cut by 4 bases and J by 3 bases, with 7 bases left in between. CDR3 length: 11 amino acids. CDR3 in amino acids: CAWTADYEQYF. The CDR3 nucleotides read TGTGCCTGGACCGCCGACTACGAGCAGTACTTC.

The chain joins TRBV5-6 to TRBJ1-2, with 8 nucleotides matching TRBD1. CDR3 length equals 17 residues. The V and J ends lost 3 bases and 8 bases, in that order; junction bases with no gene match: 18. Per the germline V gene, CDR1 is SGHDT and CDR2 is YYEEEE. This CDR3 reads CASSYTLNPGTGNGYTF. The CDR3 coding sequence is TGTGCCAGCAGCTACACACTAAATCCCGGGACAGGAAACGGCTACACCTTC.

The gene calls are TRBV14 and TRBJ2-3; D is possibly TRBD1 or TRBD2 (5 bases each). Trimming removed 8 bases from V and 4 bases from J, with 13 bases in between. The germline gives CDR1 SGHDN, CDR2 FVKESK. CDR3 length: 13 residues. The CDR3 DNA reads as TGTGCCAGCGGGACCTTGGAACCAGATACGCAGTATTTT. Its translation is CASGTLEPDTQYF.

CDR3 in amino acids: CASSSLRAPGEQYF. In nucleotides, the CDR3 is TGTGCCAGCAGCTCACTCCGGGCCCCAGGCGAGCAGTACTTC. This rearrangement joins TRBV11-3 to TRBJ2-7; no reliable D call. V dropped 4 bases and J dropped 6 bases, with 16 bases sitting between them. The CDR3 has 14 residues. CDR1 is SGHNT and CDR2 is YENEEA in the germline V gene.

The genes are TRBV28 and TRBJ2-2, with D unresolved. Germline V gives CDR1 MDHEN, CDR2 SYDVKM. The CDR3 length is 13 residues. V lost 6 bases, J lost 6 bases, and 11 bases lay in between. The DNA for the CDR3 is TGTGCCAGCAGCAAATCGTTGCCCGGGGAGCTGTTTTTT. Residues: CASSKSLPGELFF.

This clone showed up just once. The rearrangement joins TRBV7-6 to TRBJ2-7, with 9 bases fitting TRBD1. The length of the CDR3 is 15 residues. The V and J ends lost 1 base and 2 bases, in that order; junction bases with no gene match: 3. Germline CDR1 is SGHVS and CDR2 is FNYEAQ. The CDR3 loop is CASSLGGQGTYEQYF. CDR3 nucleotides: TGTGCCAGCAGCTTAGGGGGACAGGGAACCTACGAGCAGTACTTC.

V is TRBV30 and J is TRBJ2-1, with D unclear. The CDR3 sequence is 12 residues long. V gave up 0 bases and J gave up 7 bases, with 7 bases separating them. Germline V gene data show CDR1 as GTSNPN and CDR2 as SVGIG (reference sequence). CDR3 residues: CAWSVRKNEQFF. Here the CDR3 DNA reads TGTGCCTGGAGTGTACGGAAGAATGAGCAGTTCTTC.

The CDR3 nucleotides are TGCGCCAGCAGCGTTACAGGGGGCATCAGGTACTTC. The encoded protein is CASSVTGGIRYF. The gene calls are TRBV5-1 and TRBJ2-7; 9 bases align to TRBD1. Germline CDR1 SGHRS, CDR2 YFSETQ. Losses at the gene ends were 4 bases for V and 12 bases for J; bases not matched to a gene: 8. This CDR3 has 12 residues.